The next 3 T cell receptor beta chains were all read from a single sample in a study of beta chain features in type 1 diabetes. The study's findings and limits: Among all four CD4+ subsets, Type 1 diabetes patients had TCRB CDR3s that were moderately but significantly shorter.

As every portion of the isolated RNA was reverse transcribed, the sequencing read expressed TCRB transcripts. Only in-frame clones appear in the TCRdb table, and some are missing; sequencing was by immunoSEQ multiplex PCR. The sample holds 300,000 to 350,000 clones, roughly 13% seen once. These TCRs are of unknown antigen specificity. The sample comprised naive CD4+ T cells from blood. Source of these receptors: a woman between 18 and 29 years old with type 1 diabetes.

This clone was picked up a small number of times. The chain recombines TRBV4-3 with TRBJ2-2; 14 bases are a match to TRBD2. The V segment lost 4 bases and the J segment 5 bases; nucleotides outside the gene matches: 12. This CDR3 contains 19 residues. From germline, CDR1 is LGHNA and CDR2 YSLEER. The CDR3 DNA follows: TGCGCCAGCAGCCTCCCCCCGACTAGCGGGAGGGCCGGAACCGGGGAGCTGTTTTTT. It codes for CASSLPPTSGRAGTGELFF.

This chain uses TRBV5-4 with TRBJ2-3; no clear D gene. Germline loops: CDR1 SGHNT, CDR2 YYREEE (reference sequence). The CDR3 covers 13 residues. V shed 4 bases and J shed 4 bases, with 10 bases lying between them. The DNA for the CDR3 is TGTGCCAGCAGCCCCCGCGGAGCAGATACGCAGTATTTT. This codes for CASSPRGADTQYF. Complete variable domain (other parts from reference TRBV5-4 and TRBJ2-3): ETGVTQSPTHLIKTRGQQVTLRCSSQSGHNTVSWYQQALGQGPQFIFQYYREEENGRGNFPPRFSGLQFPNYSSELNVNALELDDSALYLCASSPRGADTQYFGPGTRLTVL.

This rearrangement joins TRBV30 to TRBJ2-1, with D perhaps TRBD1 (6 bases). Trimming left V 2 bases short and J 15 bases short, with 14 bases between. The length of the CDR3 is 11 residues. Germline V lookup: CDR1 GTSNPN, CDR2 SVGIG (reference sequence). The CDR3 DNA follows: TGTGCCTGGAGTCTTACAGGGTGGCGGTTCTTC. It specifies CAWSLTGWRFF.